The T cell receptor beta chain under discussion was sequenced for a study of T cells after yellow fever vaccination. TCRdb processed the 5' RACE reads anew with MiXCR; each CDR3 protein has one entry. The repertoire holds about 350,000 distinct CDR3 sequences, with approximately 8% as singletons. The J segment lost 6 bases and the V segment lost 4 bases, leaving 12 bases of the junction unmatched. This CDR3 is 17 amino acids long. The germline V gene has CDR1 SEHNR and CDR2 FQNEAQ (reference sequence). Sequences were derived from PBMCs, sampled more than 40 days after the first yellow fever vaccination. This TCR was recovered from a man younger than 30 who received the YFV17D yellow fever vaccine. The V and J genes are TRBV7-9 and TRBJ2-2; TRBD1 matches 9 bases. CDR3 protein: CASSSSYRRTGAGELFF. Written as DNA, the CDR3 is TGTGCCAGCAGCTCGAGTTACCGAAGGACAGGGGCCGGGGAGCTGTTTTTT. Filled out from reference TRBV7-9 and TRBJ2-2, the complete variable domain reads DTGVSQNPRHKITKRGQNVTFRCDPISEHNRLYWYRQTLGQGPEFLTYFQNEAQLEKSRLLSDRFSAERPKGSFSTLEIQRTEQGDSAMYLCASSSSYRRTGAGELFFGEGSRLTVL.